This TCR beta chain derives from a study of T cell clusters in autoimmune cytopenias. Study findings and constraints: TRB repertoire shifts in secondary cytopenia and chronic lymphocytic leukemia mostly reflected lymphoma, not autoimmunity. Primary autoimmune cytopenia patients appeared to lack physiological T cell clusters present in healthy donors.

One tube held mixed TRB-A and TRB-B primer pools for touch-down PCR. TCRdb re-called the multiplex PCR reads, yielding one record per CDR3 amino acid sequence without DNA. The sample shows around 7,000 distinct CDR3 sequences, and roughly 30% sits with its ten largest clones. Approximately 36,000 genome equivalents of blood DNA were amplified for TRB. This clonotype shows up as medium-sized by frequency. Antigen unknown. The length of the CDR3 is 14 residues. Germline CDR1 reads SGHTA; CDR2 reads FQGTGA. The receptor comes from a human donor with an autoimmune cytopenia or autoimmune hepatitis (not recorded which). The source material was peripheral blood. The chain carries TRBV7-3 and TRBJ2-3. CDR3 in amino acids: CASSLGLPFDTQYF.